These 20 T cell receptor beta chains were sequenced from one sample in a study of shared clonotypes between healthy human individuals. Generated by immunoSEQ multiplex PCR, the TCRdb table keeps only in-frame clones and is missing some. The profile shows some 2,500,000 clones, over 85% of them singletons. Sample: naive CD4+ T cells from PBMCs. Subset: CD45RA+ positively selected. The receptors come from a man between 18 and 29 years old in good health. Some clones in this sample may be carry-over from other donors' samples.

The chain joins TRBV7-2 to TRBJ1-1; possibly TRBD1 for D (5 bases). The CDR3 loop spans 14 amino acids. Germline V CDR1 and CDR2: SGHTA, FQGNSA. V lost 5 bases, J lost 5 bases, and 15 bases lay in between. This CDR3 reads CASSRSGTETEAFF. In DNA form, the CDR3 reads TGTGCCAGCAGCCGGAGCGGGACGGAAACTGAAGCTTTCTTT.

The chain links TRBV28 to TRBJ2-7; D gene unclear. The CDR3 runs 12 residues. Germline V gene lookup returns CDR1 MDHEN and CDR2 SYDVKM. Between the trimmed V and J ends, which lost 4 bases and 7 bases, there was a span of 11 bases. DNA of the CDR3: TGTGCCAGCAGTTCAAGACGGCCTGAGCAGTACTTC. Translation: CASSSRRPEQYF.

The chain employs TRBV10-1 and TRBJ2-7, with 14 positions matching TRBD2. V shed 5 bases and J 4 bases; nucleotides not matched to a gene: 4. Germline values: CDR1 WNHNN, CDR2 SYGVQD (reference sequence). The CDR3 runs to 15 residues. The CDR3 loop is CASSTGLAGEYEQYF. The CDR3 coding sequence is TGCGCCAGCAGTACGGGACTAGCGGGAGAATACGAGCAGTACTTC.

The chain is built from TRBV29-1 and TRBJ1-1; D is unclear. Trimming took 0 bases from V and 5 from J, leaving 13 bases between them. Per the germline V gene, CDR1 is SQVTM and CDR2 is ANQGSEA. The CDR3 has 14 amino acids. The CDR3 loop reads CSVEDFRAGTEAFF. CDR3 nucleotides: TGCAGCGTTGAAGATTTTAGGGCTGGGACTGAAGCTTTCTTT.

The chain has TRBV6-1 and TRBJ2-5, with D tentatively TRBD1 or TRBD2 (5 bases each). Trimming took off 8 bases at V and 2 bases at J, with 12 bases between the two ends. Germline V lookup: CDR1 MNHNS, CDR2 SASEGT. The CDR3 is 13 residues long. This CDR3 reads CASGTGVQETQYF. CDR3 sequence (DNA): TGTGCCAGCGGGACCGGCGTACAAGAGACCCAGTACTTC.

The chain carries TRBV6-1 and TRBJ1-2; D is undetermined. This CDR3 contains 11 residues. Germline V gives CDR1 MNHNS, CDR2 SASEGT. V dropped 5 bases and J dropped 5 bases, with 6 bases sitting between them. As DNA, the CDR3 is TGTGCCAGCAGTTTGCATTATGGCTACACCTTC. Protein product: CASSLHYGYTF.

V usage is TRBV5-1 and J usage is TRBJ2-1; TRBD2 agrees at 12 bases. CDR1 SGHRS and CDR2 YFSETQ come from the germline V gene. J gave up 8 bases and V 0 bases, and 6 bases lay outside the gene matches. The CDR3 spans 16 residues. The CDR3 DNA is TGCGCCAGCAGCTTGGAGACTAGCGGGAGATGGCATGAGCAGTTCTTC. As protein: CASSLETSGRWHEQFF.

This clone was seen once. The J gene is TRBJ1-4, the V gene TRBV6-5; TRBD1 is a possible D gene (5 bases). The CDR3 sequence is 16 residues long. CDR1 is MNHEY and CDR2 is SVGAGI in the germline V gene. Trimming pared 4 bases from V and 4 bases from J, leaving 16 bases between. The CDR3 loop is CASSFRPGTYNEKLFF. The CDR3 nucleotides are TGTGCCAGCAGTTTCCGACCCGGGACCTATAATGAAAAACTGTTTTTT.

This sequence joins TRBV7-6 and TRBJ2-3, with D maybe TRBD2 (5 bases). CDR3 length: 16 residues. The V gene's germline CDR1 is SGHVS and CDR2 FNYEAQ. V gave up 4 bases and J gave up 0 bases, with 14 bases separating them. CDR3 in amino acids: CASSSLEPTSTDTQYF. CDR3 bases: TGTGCCAGCAGCTCACTAGAGCCCACTAGCACAGATACGCAGTATTTT.

This rearrangement joins TRBV12-5 to TRBJ2-3; TRBD1 might be the D (6 bases). V was clipped by 5 bases and J by 1 base, with 13 bases between them. Germline V gene sequence: CDR1 LGHNT, CDR2 FRNRAP. The CDR3 runs 15 residues. The CDR3: CASGLGTRGTDTQYF. The CDR3 coding sequence is TGTGCTAGTGGTCTCGGGACACGCGGCACAGATACGCAGTATTTT.

This chain joins TRBV7-9 and TRBJ2-3; 12 bases fit TRBD2. V shed 5 bases, J shed 4 bases, and the junction held 10 bases outside the gene matches. CDR1 is SEHNR and CDR2 is FQNEAQ in the germline V gene (reference sequence). The CDR3 consists of 17 residues. CDR3 nucleotides: TGTGCCAGCAGCACCCTAGGACTAGCGGGAAGAGCAGATACGCAGTATTTT. The encoded protein is CASSTLGLAGRADTQYF. The entire variable domain, with the rest obtained from reference TRBV7-9 and TRBJ2-3, is as follows: DTGVSQNPRHKITKRGQNVTFRCDPISEHNRLYWYRQTLGQGPEFLTYFQNEAQLEKSRLLSDRFSAERPKGSFSTLEIQRTEQGDSAMYLCASSTLGLAGRADTQYFGPGTRLTVL.

In its sample, this clone was seen a few times. V and J are TRBV11-3 and TRBJ1-1; TRBD1 is a possible D gene (5 bases). V dropped 6 bases and J dropped 3 bases, with 14 bases sitting between them. CDR1 and CDR2 from the germline V gene are SGHNT and YENEEA. The CDR3 sequence is 14 residues long. DNA for the CDR3: TGTGCCAGCAGTCCCGGGACGGGCTACACTGAAGCTTTCTTT. Protein sequence: CASSPGTGYTEAFF.

This sequence joins TRBV7-9 and TRBJ1-1; no clear D gene. Trimming pared 3 bases from V and 5 bases from J, leaving 10 bases between. The germline V gene has CDR1 SEHNR and CDR2 FQNEAQ (reference sequence). This CDR3 contains 13 residues. In DNA form, the CDR3 reads TGTGCCAGCAGCTTTGGCGAGGCGACTGAAGCTTTCTTT. It yields the protein CASSFGEATEAFF.

The chain links TRBV25-1 to TRBJ2-7; weak D call: TRBD2 (5 bases). The germline CDR1 and CDR2 sequences are MGHDK and SYGVNS. The CDR3 covers 14 residues. Trimming took off 8 bases at V and 7 bases at J, with 21 bases between the two ends. The CDR3 DNA is TGTGCCAGCGTCCCACTTGGGGAGCAACGGGAGCAGTACTTC. Translation gives CASVPLGEQREQYF.

A note on this clone: The same CDR3 arises from other DNA sequences in this sample as well. The chain couples TRBV9 to TRBJ2-4; 11 bases line up with TRBD2. The CDR3 has 14 amino acids. Unmatched junction bases numbered 0, after V lost 2 bases and J lost 5 bases. Germline CDR1 SGDLS, CDR2 YYNGEE. The CDR3 region has the DNA TGTGCCAGCAGCGTGGGACTAGCGGAAAACATTCAGTACTTC. It yields the protein CASSVGLAENIQYF.

The gene calls are TRBV9 and TRBJ2-3; TRBD1 matches at 7 bases. The CDR3 covers 16 residues. In germline, CDR1 is SGDLS, CDR2 YYNGEE. V trimming: 3 bases; J trimming: 5 bases; junction bases outside the gene matches: 12. The CDR3 coding sequence is TGTGCCAGCAGCGAACCCAGGGGGAGTGGGGTAGATACGCAGTATTTT. Translation: CASSEPRGSGVDTQYF.

A remark on this clone: Different DNA sequences within this sample yield the same CDR3. The J gene is TRBJ2-1, the V gene TRBV5-1, with D maybe TRBD2 (5 bases). Germline lookup yields CDR1 SGHRS and CDR2 YFSETQ. The CDR3 spans 14 residues. V was clipped by 0 bases and J by 8 bases, with 12 bases between them. DNA for the CDR3: TGCGCCAGCAGCTTGGTTCTAGCTGGCGATGAGCAGTTCTTC. Its translation: CASSLVLAGDEQFF.

V usage is TRBV11-2 and J usage is TRBJ1-1; the D gene is possibly TRBD1 (5 bases). With 7 bases removed from V and 4 bases from J, the gap between germline ends came to 22 bases. Germline loops: CDR1 SGHAT, CDR2 FQNNGV. This CDR3 region has 16 residues. CDR3 amino acids: CASTISVGARGTEAFF. The CDR3 coding sequence is TGTGCCAGCACCATATCTGTCGGGGCTCGGGGCACTGAAGCTTTCTTT. Complete variable domain (other parts from reference TRBV11-2 and TRBJ1-1): EAGVAQSPRYKIIEKRQSVAFWCNPISGHATLYWYQQILGQGPKLLIQFQNNGVVDDSQLPKDRFSAERLKGVDSTLKIQPAKLEDSAVYLCASTISVGARGTEAFFGQGTRLTVV.

Points on this clone: The sample carries other DNA sequences with the same CDR3. This chain connects TRBV2 to TRBJ2-7; 13 nucleotides align to TRBD2. The CDR3 contains 16 residues. The V gene end was trimmed by 6 bases and the J gene end by 4 bases; junction bases not matched to a gene: 9. Germline V gene data show CDR1 as SNHLY and CDR2 as FYNNEI. The CDR3 protein is CASSLRTSGSSYEQYF. In nucleotides, the CDR3 is TGTGCCAGCAGCCTGAGGACTAGCGGGAGTTCGTACGAGCAGTACTTC.

This clone has more than one count but fewer than ten. The V call is TRBV12-5, the J call TRBJ2-2; 7 bases align to TRBD1. Germline V lookup: CDR1 LGHNT, CDR2 FRNRAP. V lost 6 bases, J lost 1 base, and 2 bases stayed unmatched. The CDR3 runs 14 residues. The CDR3 bases are TGTGCTAGTGGCAGGACAGGGAACACCGGGGAGCTGTTTTTT. The encoded protein is CASGRTGNTGELFF.